This is a list of T cell receptor beta chains from one sample in a study of blood T cells in healthy people across ages. TCRdb re-called the 5' RACE reads with MiXCR, one entry per CDR3 protein. The table has around 1,700,000 distinct CDR3 sequences, 28% seen once. Material for sequencing was blood. These receptors originate from a woman aged 30 to 39 in good health. Each CDR3 is given with its conserved first and last residue. Fields, in order: J gene, V gene, CDR3 protein.

>TRBJ1-1|TRBV10-2
CAQRVAFF
>TRBJ2-3|TRBV2
CASNPGLATDTQYF
>TRBJ1-4|TRBV11-2
CASSLGGIQFF
>TRBJ1-5|TRBV13
CASSARGRNQPQHF
>TRBJ2-1|TRBV6-6
CASSTGTGFDEQFF
>TRBJ2-1|TRBV5-6
CASSVYPRYDEQFF
>TRBJ2-4|TRBV29-1
CSVEVPRGYIQYF
>TRBJ2-6|TRBV5-1
CASSLEQGANGANVLTF
>TRBJ2-7|TRBV20-1
CSATGLAGGYEQYF
>TRBJ2-1|TRBV7-2
CVSSPVRAGTKQFF
>TRBJ1-2|TRBV3-1
CASSQDTTAYGYTF
>TRBJ2-2|TRBV15
CATSGRVDSTGELFF
>TRBJ2-3|TRBV5-1
CATKSSGVGNTQYF
>TRBJ2-5|TRBV27
CASSSPGLAGGPETQYF
>TRBJ2-3|TRBV10-1
CASSDRASGVPDTQYF